This T cell receptor (beta chain) was observed in a study of T-cell memory formation after mild COVID-19. Each CDR3 protein gets one entry after TCRdb re-called the 5' RACE reads with MiXCR. In the table there are approximately 440,000 distinct CDR3 sequences, approximately 20% of which are singletons. Germline V gene sequence: CDR1 SGHRS, CDR2 YFSETQ. The CDR3 has 15 amino acids. Between the trimmed V and J ends, which lost 3 bases and 2 bases, there was a span of 15 bases. The table lists this clonotype with many counts. The TCR sequence derives from an adult woman who had mild COVID-19 (a few samples of this study predate the infection). Cell type and time point are not known. Source material: PBMCs or a T cell subset sorted from them (not recorded which). This chain links TRBV5-1 with TRBJ2-7; D is uncertain. CDR3 DNA sequence: TGCGCCAGCAGCTACCGGGCCGGTGAAGCCTACGAGCAGTACTTC. The encoded protein is CASSYRAGEAYEQYF.